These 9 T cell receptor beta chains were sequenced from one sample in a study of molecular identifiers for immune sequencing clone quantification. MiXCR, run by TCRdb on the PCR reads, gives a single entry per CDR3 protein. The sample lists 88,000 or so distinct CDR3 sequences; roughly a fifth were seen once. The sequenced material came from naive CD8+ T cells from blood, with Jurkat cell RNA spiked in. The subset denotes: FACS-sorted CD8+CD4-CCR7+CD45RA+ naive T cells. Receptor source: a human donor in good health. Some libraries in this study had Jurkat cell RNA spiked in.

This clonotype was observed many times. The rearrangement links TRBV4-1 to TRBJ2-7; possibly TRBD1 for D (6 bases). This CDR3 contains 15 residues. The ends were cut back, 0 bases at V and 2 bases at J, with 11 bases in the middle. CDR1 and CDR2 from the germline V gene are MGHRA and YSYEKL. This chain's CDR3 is CASSQDLGAPYEQYF. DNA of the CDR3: TGCGCCAGCAGCCAAGACTTGGGGGCCCCCTACGAGCAGTACTTC.

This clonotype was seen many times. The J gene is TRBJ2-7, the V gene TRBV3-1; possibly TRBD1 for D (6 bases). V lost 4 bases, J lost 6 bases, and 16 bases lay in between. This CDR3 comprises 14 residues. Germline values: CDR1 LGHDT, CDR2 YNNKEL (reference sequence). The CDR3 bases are TGTGCCAGCAGCCTGGGACAAGGGATGGCCGAGCAGTACTTC. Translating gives CASSLGQGMAEQYF.

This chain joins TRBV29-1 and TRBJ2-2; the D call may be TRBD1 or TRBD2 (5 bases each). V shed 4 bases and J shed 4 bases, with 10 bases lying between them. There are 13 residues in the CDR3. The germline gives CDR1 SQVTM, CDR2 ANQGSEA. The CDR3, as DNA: TGCAGCGTTGGAAGGGGAGCCACCGGGGAGCTGTTTTTT. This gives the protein CSVGRGATGELFF.

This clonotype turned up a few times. CDR3 amino acids: CASRGLAGGSSYEQYF. DNA for the CDR3: TGTGCCAGCAGGGGACTAGCGGGAGGTAGCTCCTACGAGCAGTACTTC. This chain links TRBV2 with TRBJ2-7; 15 bases align to TRBD2. The CDR3 runs to 16 residues. The V segment lost 6 bases and the J segment 0 bases; nucleotides outside the gene matches: 3. Germline V gives CDR1 SNHLY, CDR2 FYNNEI. Full variable domain (rest looked up from reference TRBV2 and TRBJ2-7): EPEVTQTPSHQVTQMGQEVILRCVPISNHLYFYWYRQILGQKVEFLVSFYNNEISEKSEIFDDQFSVERPDGSNFTLKIRSTKLEDSAMYFCASRGLAGGSSYEQYFGPGTRLTVT.

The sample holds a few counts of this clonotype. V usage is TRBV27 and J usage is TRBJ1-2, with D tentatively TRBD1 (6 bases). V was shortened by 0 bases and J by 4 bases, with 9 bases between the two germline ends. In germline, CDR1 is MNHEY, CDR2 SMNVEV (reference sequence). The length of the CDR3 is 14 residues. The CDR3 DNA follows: TGTGCCAGCAGTTTATCAGGGACAAGCTATGGCTACACCTTC. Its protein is CASSLSGTSYGYTF.

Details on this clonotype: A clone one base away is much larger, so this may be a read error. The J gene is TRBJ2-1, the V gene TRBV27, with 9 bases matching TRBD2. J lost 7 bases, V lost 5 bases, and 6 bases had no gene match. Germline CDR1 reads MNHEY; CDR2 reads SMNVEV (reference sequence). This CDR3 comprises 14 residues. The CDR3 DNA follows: TGTGCCAGCAGTGCCGGGACTAGCACTAATGAGCAGTTCTTC. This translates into CASSAGTSTNEQFF.

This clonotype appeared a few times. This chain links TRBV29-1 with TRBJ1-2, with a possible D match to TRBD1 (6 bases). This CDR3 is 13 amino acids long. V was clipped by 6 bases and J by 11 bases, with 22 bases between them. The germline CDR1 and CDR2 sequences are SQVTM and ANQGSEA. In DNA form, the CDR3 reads TGCAGCGTCGAGCGACAGGACGCAGGAAGTTACACCTTC. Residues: CSVERQDAGSYTF.

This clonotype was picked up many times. CDR3 loop: CASSLGTGYNEQFF. The CDR3 nucleotides are TGTGCCAGCAGTTTAGGGACAGGGTACAATGAGCAGTTCTTC. This chain joins TRBV12-3 or TRBV12-4 and TRBJ2-1; 8 positions match TRBD1. J was trimmed by 4 bases and V by 1 base; bases with no gene match: 0. This CDR3 contains 14 residues.

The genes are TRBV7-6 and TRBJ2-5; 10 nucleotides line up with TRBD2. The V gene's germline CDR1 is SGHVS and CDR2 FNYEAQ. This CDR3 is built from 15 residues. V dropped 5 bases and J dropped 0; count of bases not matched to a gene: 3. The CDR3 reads CASSVSGGYQETQYF. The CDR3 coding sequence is TGTGCCAGCAGCGTTAGCGGGGGGTACCAAGAGACCCAGTACTTC. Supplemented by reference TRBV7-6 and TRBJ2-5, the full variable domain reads GAGVSQSPRYKVTKRGQDVALRCDPISGHVSLYWYRQALGQGPEFLTYFNYEAQQDKSGLPNDRFSAERPEGSISTLTIQRTEQRDSAMYRCASSVSGGYQETQYFGPGTRLLVL.